The 29 T cell receptor beta chains below all came from one sample that was sequenced in a study of blood T cells in healthy people across ages. Using a J-beta primer mix together with a sample-barcoded 5' primer, a second PCR was run for about 7 to 12 cycles. TCRdb reanalysed the 5' RACE reads using MiXCR and keeps one entry per CDR3 protein. Of 650,000 to 950,000 distinct CDR3 sequences in the sample, approximately 44% are singletons; the top ten hold roughly 19%. Sequencing was carried out using blood. The receptors were gathered from a man aged 60 to 69 in good health.

The chain joins TRBV4-3 to TRBJ2-1; unclear D gene. Germline V lookup: CDR1 LGHNA, CDR2 YSLEER. Trimming left V 0 bases short and J 8 bases short, with 17 bases between. The CDR3 is 16 amino acids. The CDR3 DNA reads TGCGCCAGCAGCCAAGAGGATAGGGCGATGGTCGATGAGCAGTTCTTC. Translation gives CASSQEDRAMVDEQFF.

V and J are TRBV28 and TRBJ2-5; a possible D gene is TRBD2 (5 bases). TRBJ2-7 explains the end of the DNA better; the J call may be wrong. The CDR3 has 13 amino acids. Germline-derived CDR1 and CDR2 are MDHEN and SYDVKM. The CDR3 spells CASKRPSSYEQYF. The DNA of the CDR3 is TGTGCCAGCAAGCGGCCCTCTTCCTACGAGCAGTACTTC.

This clonotype turned up a few times. CDR3 amino acids: CASSDKRGKNEKLFF. CDR3 nucleotides: TGTGCCAGCAGTGACAAGAGGGGGAAGAATGAAAAACTGTTTTTT. The chain is built from TRBV25-1 and TRBJ1-4, with D maybe TRBD1 (6 bases). This CDR3 region has 15 residues. V dropped 3 bases and J dropped 5 bases, with 13 bases sitting between them. Germline V lookup: CDR1 MGHDK, CDR2 SYGVNS.

The chain combines TRBV6-5 with TRBJ2-1, with 10 bases matching TRBD2. Germline V gene sequence: CDR1 MNHEY, CDR2 SVGAGI. The J segment lost 7 bases and the V segment lost 6 bases, leaving 18 bases of the junction unmatched. This CDR3 spans 18 amino acids. The CDR3 here is CASSYRSGGASVRNEQFF. The CDR3 region has the DNA TGTGCCAGCAGCTACAGGAGCGGGGGGGCCAGTGTCAGAAATGAGCAGTTCTTC.

The CDR3 sequence: CSAIRLADTDTQYF. DNA of the CDR3: TGCAGTGCTATTCGACTAGCGGACACAGATACGCAGTATTTT. The J gene is TRBJ2-3, the V gene TRBV20-1; 9 bases agree with TRBD2. The CDR3 loop spans 14 amino acids. With 4 bases clipped from V and 2 bases from J, the junction kept 4 bases outside the gene matches. The germline V gene has CDR1 DFQATT and CDR2 SNEGSKA (reference sequence).

The V gene is TRBV5-5, the J gene TRBJ1-5, with TRBD1 identical over 7 bases. The CDR3 consists of 14 residues. J lost 6 bases, V lost 1 base, and 4 bases had no gene match. Germline V gene data show CDR1 as SGHKS and CDR2 as YYEKEE (reference sequence). The CDR3 region has the DNA TGTGCCAGCAGCTTGCTCAGGGACAGTCAGCCCCAGCATTTT. Translated: CASSLLRDSQPQHF.

The chain links TRBV5-6 to TRBJ2-3; D is unresolved. The germline gives CDR1 SGHDT, CDR2 YYEEEE. Trimming removed 4 bases from V and 6 bases from J, with 18 bases in between. This CDR3 is 15 amino acids long. The CDR3 region is CASSLLVDELDTQYF. The CDR3 DNA reads as TGTGCCAGCAGCCTCTTAGTAGACGAACTCGATACGCAGTATTTT.

This clonotype appeared a few times. J is TRBJ2-3 and V is TRBV7-2; D may be TRBD2 (7 bases). V lost 6 bases and J 3 bases, leaving 19 bases between the germline ends. CDR1 is SGHTA, CDR2 FQGNSA, per germline. This CDR3 comprises 16 residues. The CDR3 spells CASREKRGAVTDTQYF. The CDR3 nucleotides read TGTGCCAGCAGGGAAAAACGGGGGGCGGTGACAGATACGCAGTATTTT.

DNA of the CDR3: TGTGCCAGCAGCTTCCCACTAGCGGGGCCTGGAGATACGCAGTATTTT. Translated, it gives CASSFPLAGPGDTQYF. The V call is TRBV7-9, the J call TRBJ2-3; 10 bases are a match to TRBD2. V lost 3 bases to trimming and J lost 5 bases; unmatched junction nucleotides: 8. The CDR3 is made up of 16 amino acids. The germline V gene has CDR1 SEHNR and CDR2 FQNEAQ (reference sequence). The full variable domain, rest sourced from reference TRBV7-9 and TRBJ2-3, is DTGVSQNPRHKITKRGQNVTFRCDPISEHNRLYWYRQTLGQGPEFLTYFQNEAQLEKSRLLSDRFSAERPKGSFSTLEIQRTEQGDSAMYLCASSFPLAGPGDTQYFGPGTRLTVL.

The gene calls are TRBV20-1 and TRBJ2-3, with 9 bases matching TRBD1. Trimming took 5 bases from V and 2 from J; bases not matched to a gene: 5. CDR3 length: 14 residues. Germline CDR1 and CDR2: DFQATT and SNEGSKA (reference sequence). The CDR3 sequence is CSAAGTGNTDTQYF. The DNA of the CDR3 is TGCAGTGCTGCCGGGACAGGGAACACAGATACGCAGTATTTT.

This clonotype was recorded a few times. The chain has TRBV4-3 and TRBJ2-5; maybe TRBD2 (5 bases). V shed 3 bases and J shed 5 bases, with 16 bases lying between them. From germline, CDR1 is LGHNA and CDR2 YSLEER. There are 15 residues in the CDR3. The CDR3, as DNA: TGCGCCAGCAGCCAGCACCTACTAGAGGACGAGACCCAGTACTTC. Translated, it gives CASSQHLLEDETQYF.

This clonotype has a handful of counts. This rearrangement joins TRBV7-2 to TRBJ2-7; D remains unclear. V lost 1 base and J lost 0, with 10 bases in between. The CDR3 runs 15 residues. Germline V gives CDR1 SGHTA, CDR2 FQGNSA. The CDR3 DNA reads TGTGCCAGCAGCTTAGAGCACAGCAACTCCTACGAGCAGTACTTC. The encoded protein is CASSLEHSNSYEQYF.

The chain carries TRBV3-1 and TRBJ2-4, with 10 bases identical to TRBD1. The DNA end is more similar to TRBJ2-7, so the J call may be wrong. This CDR3 comprises 15 residues. Germline CDR1 LGHDT, CDR2 YNNKEL (reference sequence). The CDR3 coding sequence is TGTGCCAGCAGCCATCTCGGGACAGGGGCAGTCGAGCAGTACTTC. Amino acid sequence: CASSHLGTGAVEQYF.

A few counts support this clonotype. V gene TRBV20-1 combines with J gene TRBJ2-3, with 13 bases matching TRBD2. The V gene's germline CDR1 is DFQATT and CDR2 SNEGSKA (reference sequence). J lost 2 bases, V lost 1 base, and 3 bases had no gene match. The CDR3 is 16 amino acids. The DNA for the CDR3 is TGCAGTGCTAGAGGGGGACTAGCGGGGACCACAGATACGCAGTATTTT. This gives the protein CSARGGLAGTTDTQYF.

This chain links TRBV24-1 with TRBJ1-2; TRBD1 matches at 9 bases. Germline loops: CDR1 KGHDR, CDR2 SFDVKD. V lost 4 bases and J lost 0; bases outside the gene matches: 5. CDR3 length: 16 residues. CDR3 residues: CATSDGTGQANYGYTF. In nucleotides, the CDR3 is TGTGCCACCAGTGACGGGACAGGGCAAGCTAACTATGGCTACACCTTC.

CDR3 bases: TGTGCCAGCAGCCAAAAAGAGGGTGGCTACACCTTC. Translated, it gives CASSQKEGGYTF. J is TRBJ1-2 and V is TRBV7-9, with unresolved D. This CDR3 contains 12 residues. The V and J ends lost 5 bases and 7 bases respectively, with 11 bases between them. Per germline, CDR1 SEHNR and CDR2 FQNEAQ (reference sequence). The complete variable domain, with remaining parts taken from reference TRBV7-9 and TRBJ1-2, reads DTGVSQNPRHKITKRGQNVTFRCDPISEHNRLYWYRQTLGQGPEFLTYFQNEAQLEKSRLLSDRFSAERPKGSFSTLEIQRTEQGDSAMYLCASSQKEGGYTFGSGTRLTVV.

A word on this clonotype: The CDR3 carries no conserved terminal phenylalanine or tryptophan, so it likely arises from a read error. The V and J genes are TRBV11-2 and TRBJ2-7; weak D call: TRBD2 (5 bases). CDR3 size: 14 residues. Germline V gene data show CDR1 as SGHAT and CDR2 as FQNNGV. V was trimmed by 5 bases and J by 0 bases, leaving 11 bases between them. CDR3 DNA: TGTGCCAGCAGCCTAGGACTGAACTCCTACGAGCAGTACCTC. Amino acid sequence: CASSLGLNSYEQYL.

The J gene is TRBJ2-7, the V gene TRBV20-1, with a weak D call TRBD1 (6 bases). Germline loops: CDR1 DFQATT, CDR2 SNEGSKA (reference sequence). V lost 6 bases, J lost 0 bases, and 15 bases lay in between. This CDR3 comprises 14 residues. CDR3 bases: TGCAGTGCATGCCGGGACACCAGCTCCTACGAGCAGTACTTC. Encoded protein: CSACRDTSSYEQYF.

The chain uses TRBV20-1 and TRBJ1-1; D is undetermined. The germline V gene has CDR1 DFQATT and CDR2 SNEGSKA (reference sequence). The CDR3 sequence is 15 residues long. Trimming took 3 bases from V and 4 from J, leaving 18 bases between them. The CDR3, as DNA: TGCAGTGCTAGGAGGCCCGGACTGGTGGTCACTGAAGCTTTCTTT. Amino acids: CSARRPGLVVTEAFF.

The chain combines TRBV6-2 or TRBV6-3 with TRBJ2-5; D gene unclear. V lost 6 bases to trimming and J lost 5 bases, with 13 bases between them. This CDR3 is 13 amino acids long. CDR1 and CDR2 (germline): MNHEY, SVGEGT. The CDR3, as DNA: TGTGCCAGCAGCCTGGGCAGGTTTGAGACCCAGTACTTC. Its translation: CASSLGRFETQYF.

The chain is built from TRBV5-1 and TRBJ1-6; perhaps TRBD1 as D (5 bases). This CDR3 has 15 amino acids. CDR1 SGHRS and CDR2 YFSETQ come from the germline V gene. Trimming left V 3 bases short and J 8 bases short, with 15 bases between. The CDR3: CASSSVLGVDSPLHF. The CDR3 region has the DNA TGCGCCAGCAGCTCGGTATTAGGGGTCGATTCACCCCTCCACTTT.

The J gene is TRBJ2-7, the V gene TRBV7-2, with TRBD2 matching 9 bases. Per germline, CDR1 SGHTA and CDR2 FQGNSA. The CDR3 is 15 amino acids. V lost 2 bases to trimming and J lost 2 bases; unmatched junction nucleotides: 4. The CDR3 protein is CASSLQAGGAYEQYF. CDR3 in DNA: TGTGCCAGCAGCTTACAAGCGGGGGGTGCCTACGAGCAGTACTTC.

This clonotype was detected only a few times. V gene TRBV4-3 combines with J gene TRBJ2-3, with a weak D call TRBD2 (6 bases). CDR3 length equals 17 residues. V was clipped by 0 bases and J by 6 bases, with 19 bases between them. Germline-derived CDR1 and CDR2 are LGHNA and YSLEER. The CDR3 nucleotides are TGCGCCAGCAGCCAAGATGCAGGGACTCCCCCGGGGGATACGCAGTATTTT. Its protein is CASSQDAGTPPGDTQYF.

This clonotype has a handful of counts. The V call is TRBV6-2 or TRBV6-3, the J call TRBJ2-5; 8 bases line up with TRBD1. The CDR3 totals 14 residues. Germline CDR1 and CDR2: MNHEY and SVGEGT. V dropped 10 bases and J dropped 4; count of bases not matched to a gene: 11. In DNA form, the CDR3 reads TGTGCCACCAAACAGACAGGGGCAGGAGAGACCCAGTACTTC. Translation gives CATKQTGAGETQYF.

The V call is TRBV20-1, the J call TRBJ2-5, with a tentative D call TRBD2 (6 bases). The CDR3 consists of 13 residues. The V end lost 8 bases, the J end lost 11 bases, and 24 bases lay between the germline ends. The germline gives CDR1 DFQATT, CDR2 SNEGSKA (reference sequence). The CDR3 bases are TGCAGTACGCCCCCGGACGGACCGGGGGAGCAGTACTTC. Translating it yields CSTPPDGPGEQYF.

The chain joins TRBV20-1 to TRBJ2-1; 7 nucleotides agree with TRBD2. Germline CDR1 is DFQATT and CDR2 is SNEGSKA (reference sequence). After removal of 4 bases from V and 8 bases from J, the junction contained 2 bases not matched to a gene. The CDR3 sequence is 11 residues long. As DNA, the CDR3 is TGCAGTGCTAAGCGGGGCGATGAGCAGTTCTTC. Its translation is CSAKRGDEQFF.

This clonotype was picked up many times. DNA for the CDR3: TGTGCCAGCAGCTTAGCTTCCGATACGCAGTATTTT. Its protein product is CASSLASDTQYF. This sequence joins TRBV7-2 and TRBJ2-3, with D unclear. The CDR3 is 12 residues long. CDR1 is SGHTA, CDR2 FQGNSA, per germline. V lost 0 bases and J lost 6, with 4 bases in between.

With respect to this clonotype: A single base separates this from a much larger clone, so it may be a read error. V and J are TRBV7-6 and TRBJ2-1, with D possibly being TRBD2 (6 bases). This CDR3 region has 16 residues. Trimming removed 4 bases from V and 10 bases from J, with 23 bases in between. From germline, CDR1 is SGHVS and CDR2 FNYEAQ. The CDR3 protein is CASSSYAGLDRDEQFF. Written as DNA, the CDR3 is TGTGCCAGCAGCTCTTACGCGGGACTCGACAGAGACGAGCAGTTCTTC.

CDR3 residues: CASSPGAYEAFF. CDR3 bases: TGTGCCAGCAGTCCCGGGGCTTACGAAGCTTTCTTT. V gene TRBV6-1 combines with J gene TRBJ1-1; weak D call: TRBD1 (5 bases). The length of the CDR3 is 12 residues. In germline, CDR1 is MNHNS, CDR2 SASEGT. Between the trimmed V and J ends, which lost 5 bases and 8 bases, there was a span of 12 bases.